Sequencing of this TCR beta chain was carried out in a study of T cells in Graves' hyperthyroidism and ophthalmopathy. Study summary: Peripheral blood was acquired at first diagnosis, ahead of any therapy whatsoever. Overall study results and limits: Most clonotypes expanded in thyroid above 0.001 were likewise present in blood.

This clonotype was picked up many times. Antigen: not known. Amplification of TCR beta CDR3 regions was performed using RNA transcripts as template. The study used the HTBI primer set for a first-round RT-PCR of the TCR CDR3. TCRdb re-called the multiplex PCR reads with MiXCR, one entry per CDR3 protein. The sample lists hundreds of thousands of distinct CDR3 sequences, about 16% occurring once. The germline CDR1 and CDR2 sequences are MGHDK and SYGVNS. This CDR3 contains 13 residues. V lost 4 bases to trimming and J lost 3 bases, with 10 bases between them. Uncontrolled infections, other autoimmune diseases, pregnancy or lactation led to exclusion of patients. Fresh peripheral blood, 8 to 10 ml, was the source of the PBMCs.

Material: blood. The sequence was collected from a woman aged 18-29 years with Graves' ophthalmopathy. This chain links TRBV25-1 with TRBJ2-7; D not resolved. The chain's CDR3 is CASSGPRVYEQYF. The CDR3 region has the DNA TGTGCCAGCAGTGGGCCCCGGGTCTACGAGCAGTACTTC.